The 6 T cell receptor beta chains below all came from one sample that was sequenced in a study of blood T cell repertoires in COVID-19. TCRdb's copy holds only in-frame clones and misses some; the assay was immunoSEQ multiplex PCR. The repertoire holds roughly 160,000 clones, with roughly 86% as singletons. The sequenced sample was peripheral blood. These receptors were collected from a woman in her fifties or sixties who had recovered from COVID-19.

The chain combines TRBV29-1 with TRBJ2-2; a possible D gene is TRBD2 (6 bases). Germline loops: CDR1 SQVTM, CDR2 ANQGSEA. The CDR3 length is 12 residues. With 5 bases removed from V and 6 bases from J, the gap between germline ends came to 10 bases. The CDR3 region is CSVSWEAGELFF. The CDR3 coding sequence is TGCAGCGTTAGTTGGGAGGCCGGGGAGCTGTTTTTT.

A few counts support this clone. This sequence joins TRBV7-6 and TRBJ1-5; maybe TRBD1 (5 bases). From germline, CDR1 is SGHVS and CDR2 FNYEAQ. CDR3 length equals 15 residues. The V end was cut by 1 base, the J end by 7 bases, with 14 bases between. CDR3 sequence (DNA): TGTGCCAGCAGCTTAGACGGGGGGAGGGGCCAGCCCCAGCATTTT. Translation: CASSLDGGRGQPQHF.

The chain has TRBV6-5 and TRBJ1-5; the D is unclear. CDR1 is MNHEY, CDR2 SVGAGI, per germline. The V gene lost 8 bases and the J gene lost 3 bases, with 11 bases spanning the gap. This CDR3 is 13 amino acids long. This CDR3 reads CASGEHSNQPQHF. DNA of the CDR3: TGTGCCAGCGGGGAGCATTCCAATCAGCCCCAGCATTTT.

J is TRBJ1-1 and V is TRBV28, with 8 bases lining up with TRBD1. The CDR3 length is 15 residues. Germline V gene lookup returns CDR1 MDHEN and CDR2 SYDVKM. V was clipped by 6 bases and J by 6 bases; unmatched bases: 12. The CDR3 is CASSLTGQGEAEAFF. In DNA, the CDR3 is TGTGCCAGCAGCCTAACCGGACAGGGTGAAGCTGAAGCTTTCTTT.

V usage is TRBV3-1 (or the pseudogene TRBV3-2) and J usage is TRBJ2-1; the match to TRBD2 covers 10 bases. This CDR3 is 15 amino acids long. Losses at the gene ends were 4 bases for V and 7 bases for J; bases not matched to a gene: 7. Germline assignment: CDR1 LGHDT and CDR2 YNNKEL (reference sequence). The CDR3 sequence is CASSPLAGDGNEQFF. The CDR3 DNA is TGTGCCAGCAGCCCTCTAGCGGGGGATGGTAATGAGCAGTTCTTC.

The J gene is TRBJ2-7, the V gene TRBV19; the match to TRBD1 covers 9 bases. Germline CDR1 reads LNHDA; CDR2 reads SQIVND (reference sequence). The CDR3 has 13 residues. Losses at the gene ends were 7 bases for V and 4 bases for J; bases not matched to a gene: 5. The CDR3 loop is CASTGTGHYEQYF. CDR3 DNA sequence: TGTGCCAGTACCGGGACAGGGCATTACGAGCAGTACTTC.